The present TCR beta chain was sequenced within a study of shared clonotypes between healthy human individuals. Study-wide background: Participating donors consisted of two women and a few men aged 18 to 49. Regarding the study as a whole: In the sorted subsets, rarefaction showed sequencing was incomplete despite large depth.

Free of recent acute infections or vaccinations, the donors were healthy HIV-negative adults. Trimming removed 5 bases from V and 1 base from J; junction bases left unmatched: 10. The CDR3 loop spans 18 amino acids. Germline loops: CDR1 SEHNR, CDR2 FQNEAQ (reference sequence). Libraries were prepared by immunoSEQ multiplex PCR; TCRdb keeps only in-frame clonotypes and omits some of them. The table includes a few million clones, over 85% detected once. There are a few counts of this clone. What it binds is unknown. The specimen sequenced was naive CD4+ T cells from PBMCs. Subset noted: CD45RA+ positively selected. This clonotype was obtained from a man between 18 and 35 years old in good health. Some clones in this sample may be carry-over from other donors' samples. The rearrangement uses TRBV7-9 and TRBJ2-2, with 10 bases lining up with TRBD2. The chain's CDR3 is CASSPWTGTSENTGELFF. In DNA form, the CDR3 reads TGTGCCAGCAGCCCATGGACCGGGACTAGCGAGAACACCGGGGAGCTGTTTTTT.